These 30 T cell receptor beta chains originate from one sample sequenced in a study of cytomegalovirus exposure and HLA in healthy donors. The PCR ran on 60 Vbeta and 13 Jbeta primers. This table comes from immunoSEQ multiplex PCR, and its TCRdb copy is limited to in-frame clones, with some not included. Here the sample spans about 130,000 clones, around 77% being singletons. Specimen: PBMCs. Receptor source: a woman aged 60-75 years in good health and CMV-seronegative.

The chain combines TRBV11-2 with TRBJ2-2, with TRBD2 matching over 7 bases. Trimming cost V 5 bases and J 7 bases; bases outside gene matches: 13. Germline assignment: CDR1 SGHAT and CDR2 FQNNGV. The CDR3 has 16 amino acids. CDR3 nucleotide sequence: TGTGCCAGCAGCCGACACTCCGGACTAGATGTCGGGGAGCTGTTTTTT. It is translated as CASSRHSGLDVGELFF.

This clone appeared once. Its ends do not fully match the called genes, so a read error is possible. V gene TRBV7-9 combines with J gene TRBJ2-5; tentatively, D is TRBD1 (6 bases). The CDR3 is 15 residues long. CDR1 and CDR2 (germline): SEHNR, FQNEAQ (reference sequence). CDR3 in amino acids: CSSSLDGGASETQYF. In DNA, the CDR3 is TGTTCCAGCAGCTTAGATGGGGGCGCATCAGAGACCCAGTACTTC.

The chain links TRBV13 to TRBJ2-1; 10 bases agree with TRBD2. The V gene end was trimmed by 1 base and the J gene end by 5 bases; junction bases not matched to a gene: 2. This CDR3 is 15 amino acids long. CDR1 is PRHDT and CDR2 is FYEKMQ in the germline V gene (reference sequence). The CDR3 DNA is TGTGCCAGCAGCTTAGAACTAGCGGGGCACAATGAGCAGTTCTTC. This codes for CASSLELAGHNEQFF. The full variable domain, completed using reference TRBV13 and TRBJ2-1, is AAGVIQSPRHLIKEKRETATLKCYPIPRHDTVYWYQQGPGQDPQFLISFYEKMQSDKGSIPDRFSAQQFSDYHSELNMSSLELGDSALYFCASSLELAGHNEQFFGPGTRLTVL.

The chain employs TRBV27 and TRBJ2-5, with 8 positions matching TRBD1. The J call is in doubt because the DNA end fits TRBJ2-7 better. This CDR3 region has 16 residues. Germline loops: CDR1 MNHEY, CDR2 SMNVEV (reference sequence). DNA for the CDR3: TGTGCCAGCAGTTTAGGGGGACAGGTGGGGTCCTACGAGCAGTACTTC. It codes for CASSLGGQVGSYEQYF.

CDR3 protein: CASSRPAAEAFF. DNA for the CDR3: TGTGCCAGTAGCCGACCGGCGGCTGAAGCTTTCTTT. The chain recombines TRBV19 with TRBJ1-1; D is unresolved. This CDR3 comprises 12 residues. The V gene's germline CDR1 is LNHDA and CDR2 SQIVND (reference sequence). Trimming shortened V by 6 bases and J by 6 bases, and 11 bases separated the two germline ends. The full variable domain, in which reference TRBV19 and TRBJ1-1 provide the parts outside the CDR3, is DGGITQSPKYLFRKEGQNVTLSCEQNLNHDAMYWYRQDPGQGLRLIYYSQIVNDFQKGDIAEGYSVSREKKESFPLTVTSAQKNPTAFYLCASSRPAAEAFFGQGTRLTVV.

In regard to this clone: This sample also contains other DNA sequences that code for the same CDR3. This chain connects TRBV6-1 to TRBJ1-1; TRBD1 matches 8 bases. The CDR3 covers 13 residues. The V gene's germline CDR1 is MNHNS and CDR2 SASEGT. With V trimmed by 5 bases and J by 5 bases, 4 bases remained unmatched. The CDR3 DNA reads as TGTGCCAGCAGTAGACAGGGGAATACTGAAGCTTTCTTT. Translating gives CASSRQGNTEAFF.

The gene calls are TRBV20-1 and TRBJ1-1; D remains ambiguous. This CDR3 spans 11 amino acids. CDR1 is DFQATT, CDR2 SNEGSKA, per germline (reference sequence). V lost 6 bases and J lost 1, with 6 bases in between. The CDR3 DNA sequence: TGCAGTGCGAGGTCGAACACTGAAGCTTTCTTT. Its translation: CSARSNTEAFF.

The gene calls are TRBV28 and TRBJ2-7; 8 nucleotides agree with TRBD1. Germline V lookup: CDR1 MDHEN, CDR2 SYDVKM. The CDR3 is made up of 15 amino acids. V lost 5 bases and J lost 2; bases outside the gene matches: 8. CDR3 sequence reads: CASSLPGQGTYEQYF. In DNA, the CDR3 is TGTGCCAGCAGTCTCCCCGGACAGGGAACCTACGAGCAGTACTTC.

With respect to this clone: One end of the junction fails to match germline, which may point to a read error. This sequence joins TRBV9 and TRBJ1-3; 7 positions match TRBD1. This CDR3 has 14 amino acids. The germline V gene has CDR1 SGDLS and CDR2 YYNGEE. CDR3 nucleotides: TGTGTCAGCAGCGTAGGGACAGCTGGAAACACCATATATTTT. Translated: CVSSVGTAGNTIYF.

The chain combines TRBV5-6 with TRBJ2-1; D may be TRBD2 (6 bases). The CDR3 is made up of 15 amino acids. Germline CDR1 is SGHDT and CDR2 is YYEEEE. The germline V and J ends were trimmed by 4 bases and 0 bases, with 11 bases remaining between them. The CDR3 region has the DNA TGTGCCAGCAGCGCTGAAGCGGGCTCCTACAATGAGCAGTTCTTC. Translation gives CASSAEAGSYNEQFF.

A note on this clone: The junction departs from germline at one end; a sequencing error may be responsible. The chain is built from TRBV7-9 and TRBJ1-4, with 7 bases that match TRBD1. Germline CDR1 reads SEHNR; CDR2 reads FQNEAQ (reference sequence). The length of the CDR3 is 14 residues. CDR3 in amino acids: CSSSPRQGGEKLFF. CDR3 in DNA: TGTTCCAGCAGTCCCCGACAGGGCGGTGAAAAACTGTTTTTT. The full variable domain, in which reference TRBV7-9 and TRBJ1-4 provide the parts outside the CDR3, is DTGVSQNPRHKITKRGQNVTFRCDPISEHNRLYWYRQTLGQGPEFLTYFQNEAQLEKSRLLSDRFSAERPKGSFSTLEIQRTEQGDSAMYLCSSSPRQGGEKLFFGSGTQLSVL.

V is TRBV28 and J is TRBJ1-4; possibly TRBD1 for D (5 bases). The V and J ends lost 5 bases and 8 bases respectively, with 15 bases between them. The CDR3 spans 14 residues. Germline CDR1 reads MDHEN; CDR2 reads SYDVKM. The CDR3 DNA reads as TGTGCCAGCAGTACGACAGCGGAGGGGGAAAAACTGTTTTTT. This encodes CASSTTAEGEKLFF.

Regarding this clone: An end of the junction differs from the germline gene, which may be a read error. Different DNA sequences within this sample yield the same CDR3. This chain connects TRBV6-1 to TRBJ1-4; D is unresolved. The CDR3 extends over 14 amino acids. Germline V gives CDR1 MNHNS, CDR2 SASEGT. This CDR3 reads CASSVYRSGEKLFF. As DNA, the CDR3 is TGCGCCAGCAGTGTTTATCGGAGTGGGGAAAAACTGTTTTTT.

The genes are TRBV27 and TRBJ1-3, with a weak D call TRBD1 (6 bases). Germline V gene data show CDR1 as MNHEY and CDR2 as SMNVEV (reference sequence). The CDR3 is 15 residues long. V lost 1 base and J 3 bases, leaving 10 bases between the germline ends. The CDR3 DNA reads TGTGCCAGCAGTTTATACGGCAGGGGTGGAAACACCATATATTTT. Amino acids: CASSLYGRGGNTIYF.

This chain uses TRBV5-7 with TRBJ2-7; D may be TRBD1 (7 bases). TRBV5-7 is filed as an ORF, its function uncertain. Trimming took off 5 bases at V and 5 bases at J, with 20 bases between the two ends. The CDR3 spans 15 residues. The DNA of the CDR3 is TGTGCCAGCAGTCCTACCGACAGGGAGGTCCACGAGCAGTACTTC. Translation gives CASSPTDREVHEQYF.

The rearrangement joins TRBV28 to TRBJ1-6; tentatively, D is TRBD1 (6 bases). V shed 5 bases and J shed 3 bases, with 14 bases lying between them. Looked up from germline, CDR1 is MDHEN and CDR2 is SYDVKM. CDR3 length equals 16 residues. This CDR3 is CASSPGGQYYNSPLHF. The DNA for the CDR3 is TGTGCCAGCAGTCCCGGCGGACAGTACTATAATTCACCCCTCCACTTT.

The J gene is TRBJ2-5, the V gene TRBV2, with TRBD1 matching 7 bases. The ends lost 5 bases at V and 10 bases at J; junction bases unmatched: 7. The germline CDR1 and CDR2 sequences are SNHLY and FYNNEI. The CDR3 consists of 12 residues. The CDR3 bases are TGTGCCAGCAGTCCGACGACAGGGAACCAGTACTTC. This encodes CASSPTTGNQYF.

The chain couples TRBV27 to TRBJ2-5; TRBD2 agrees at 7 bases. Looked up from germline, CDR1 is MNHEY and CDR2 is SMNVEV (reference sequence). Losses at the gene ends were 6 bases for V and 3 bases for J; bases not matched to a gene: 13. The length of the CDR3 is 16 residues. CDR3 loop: CASSRLLAGVKETQYF. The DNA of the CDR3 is TGTGCCAGCAGCCGTCTCTTGGCGGGGGTAAAAGAGACCCAGTACTTC.

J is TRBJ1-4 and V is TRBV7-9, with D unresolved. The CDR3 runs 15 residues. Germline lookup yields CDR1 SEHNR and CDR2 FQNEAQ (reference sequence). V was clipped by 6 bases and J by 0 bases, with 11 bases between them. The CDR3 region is CASRKSQTTNEKLFF. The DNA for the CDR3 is TGTGCCAGCAGAAAGTCCCAGACAACTAATGAAAAACTGTTTTTT. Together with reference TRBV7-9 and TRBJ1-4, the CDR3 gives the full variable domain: DTGVSQNPRHKITKRGQNVTFRCDPISEHNRLYWYRQTLGQGPEFLTYFQNEAQLEKSRLLSDRFSAERPKGSFSTLEIQRTEQGDSAMYLCASRKSQTTNEKLFFGSGTQLSVL.

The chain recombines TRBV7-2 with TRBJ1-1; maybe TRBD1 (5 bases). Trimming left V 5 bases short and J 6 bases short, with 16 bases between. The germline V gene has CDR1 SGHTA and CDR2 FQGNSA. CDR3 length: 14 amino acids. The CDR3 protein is CASSHRQGTAEAFF. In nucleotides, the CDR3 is TGTGCCAGCAGCCATCGTCAGGGCACCGCTGAAGCTTTCTTT.

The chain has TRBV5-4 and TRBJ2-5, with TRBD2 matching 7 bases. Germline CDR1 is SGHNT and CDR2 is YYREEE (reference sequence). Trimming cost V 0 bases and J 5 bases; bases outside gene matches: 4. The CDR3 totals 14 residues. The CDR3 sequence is CASSLGQGGETQYF. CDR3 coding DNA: TGTGCCAGCAGCTTGGGGCAGGGAGGGGAGACCCAGTACTTC.

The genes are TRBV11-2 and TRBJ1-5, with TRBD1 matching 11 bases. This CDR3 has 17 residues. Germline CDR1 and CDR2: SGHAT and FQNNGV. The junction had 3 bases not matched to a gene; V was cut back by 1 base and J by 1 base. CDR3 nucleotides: TGTGCCAGCAGCTTAGGAGGGACAGGGGGAAGCAATCAGCCCCAGCATTTT. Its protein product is CASSLGGTGGSNQPQHF.

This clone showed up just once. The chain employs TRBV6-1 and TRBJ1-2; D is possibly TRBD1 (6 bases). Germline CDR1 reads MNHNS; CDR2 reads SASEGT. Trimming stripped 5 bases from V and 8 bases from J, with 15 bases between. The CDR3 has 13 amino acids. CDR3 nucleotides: TGTGCCAGCAGTTTAGCGGGGGCAGGGGGCTACACCTTC. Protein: CASSLAGAGGYTF.

The CDR3 protein is CASSLVQHEYF. The DNA for the CDR3 is TGTGCCAGCAGCTTGGTGCAACATGAGTACTTC. J is TRBJ2-7 and V is TRBV11-3; no clear D. V dropped 3 bases and J dropped 11 bases, with 11 bases sitting between them. Germline loops: CDR1 SGHNT, CDR2 YENEEA. This CDR3 has 11 amino acids. Supplemented by reference TRBV11-3 and TRBJ2-7, the full variable domain reads EAGVVQSPRYKIIEKKQPVAFWCNPISGHNTLYWYLQNLGQGPELLIRYENEEAVDDSQLPKDRFSAERLKGVDSTLKIQPAELGDSAVYLCASSLVQHEYFGPGTRLTVT.

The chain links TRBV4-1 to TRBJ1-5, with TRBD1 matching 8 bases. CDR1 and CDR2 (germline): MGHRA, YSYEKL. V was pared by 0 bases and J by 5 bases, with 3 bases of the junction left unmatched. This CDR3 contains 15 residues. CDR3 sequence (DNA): TGCGCCAGCAGCCAAGATGCAGGGGGCGATCAGCCCCAGCATTTT. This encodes CASSQDAGGDQPQHF.

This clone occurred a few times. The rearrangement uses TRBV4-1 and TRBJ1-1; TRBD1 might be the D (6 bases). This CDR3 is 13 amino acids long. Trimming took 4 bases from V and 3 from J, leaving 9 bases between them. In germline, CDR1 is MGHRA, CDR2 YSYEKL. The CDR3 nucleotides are TGCGCCAGCAGCCTCAGGGGTGACACTGAAGCTTTCTTT. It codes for CASSLRGDTEAFF.

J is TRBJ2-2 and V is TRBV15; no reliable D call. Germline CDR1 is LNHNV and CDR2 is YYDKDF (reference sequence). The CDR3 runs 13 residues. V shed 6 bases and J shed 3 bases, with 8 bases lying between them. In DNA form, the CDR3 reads TGTGCCACCAGGAACGAGTACACCGGGGAGCTGTTTTTT. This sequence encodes CATRNEYTGELFF. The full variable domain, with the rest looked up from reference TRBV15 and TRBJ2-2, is DAMVIQNPRYQVTQFGKPVTLSCSQTLNHNVMYWYQQKSSQAPKLLFHYYDKDFNNEADTPDNFQSRRPNTSFCFLDIRSPGLGDTAMYLCATRNEYTGELFFGEGSRLTVL.

For the CDR3, the DNA is TGCGCCAGCAGTTTCGACAGGGCTAGGAACTATGGCTACACCTTC. Residues: CASSFDRARNYGYTF. J is TRBJ1-2 and V is TRBV4-1, with 7 bases identical to TRBD1. The CDR3 consists of 15 residues. Germline V CDR1 and CDR2: MGHRA, YSYEKL. Germline trimming cut 6 bases from V and 2 bases from J; bases unmatched to any gene: 9.

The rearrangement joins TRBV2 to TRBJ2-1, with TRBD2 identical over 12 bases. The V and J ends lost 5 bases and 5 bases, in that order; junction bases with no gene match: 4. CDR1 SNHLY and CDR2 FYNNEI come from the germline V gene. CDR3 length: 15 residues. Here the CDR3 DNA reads TGTGCCAGCAGTCCGACTAGCGGGGGAAACAATGAGCAGTTCTTC. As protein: CASSPTSGGNNEQFF.

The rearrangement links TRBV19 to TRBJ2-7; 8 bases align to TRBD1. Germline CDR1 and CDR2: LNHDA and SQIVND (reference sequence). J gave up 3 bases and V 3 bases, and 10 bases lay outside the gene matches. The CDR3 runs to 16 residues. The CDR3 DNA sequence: TGTGCCAGTAGTATTAGGGCTGGCAGGGGGCACTACGAGCAGTACTTC. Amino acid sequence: CASSIRAGRGHYEQYF.